These 32 T cell receptor beta chains were sequenced from one sample in a study of vaccination and CD4 T cells after COVID-19. Cultured CD4+ T cells had their DNA profiled by the Oncomine TCR Beta short-read assay. MiXCR was run by TCRdb on the PCR reads, yielding one entry per CDR3 protein. The top ten clones hold about 35% of a sample with some 7,000 distinct CDR3 sequences, 25% to 30% of them seen once. As for treatment: roughly 10-day PBMC culture with coronavirus spike peptide pools or control peptides (ViraFEST assay). CD4+ T lymphocytes from the unexposed donor were collected before the COVID-19 pandemic (2011-2018). What these receptors recognize is not known. The material sequenced was CD4+ T cells from blood, cultured in vitro. These receptor sequences come from a human donor in good health.

This clonotype was counted between two and nine times. This chain uses TRBV19 with TRBJ2-7; tentative D call: TRBD1 (6 bases). There are 15 residues in the CDR3. Germline V CDR1 and CDR2: LNHDA, SQIVND (reference sequence). The V and J ends lost 5 bases and 2 bases respectively, with 16 bases between them. The CDR3: CASSVRTETTYEQYF. The DNA for the CDR3 is TGTGCCAGTAGTGTCCGGACAGAAACTACCTACGAGCAGTACTTC. Full variable domain (outside the CDR3, taken from reference TRBV19 and TRBJ2-7): DGGITQSPKYLFRKEGQNVTLSCEQNLNHDAMYWYRQDPGQGLRLIYYSQIVNDFQKGDIAEGYSVSREKKESFPLTVTSAQKNPTAFYLCASSVRTETTYEQYFGPGTRLTVT.

The chain couples TRBV7-8 to TRBJ2-3, with TRBD2 matching over 8 bases. J was trimmed by 6 bases and V by 3 bases; bases with no gene match: 8. The germline V gene has CDR1 SGHVS and CDR2 FQNEAQ. The CDR3 is made up of 15 amino acids. CDR3 sequence: CASSFDRGGRDTQYF. The DNA of the CDR3 is TGTGCCAGCAGCTTTGACCGGGGGGGCCGGGATACGCAGTATTTT.

This clonotype was counted only a few times. CDR3 loop: CAKQGEHQETQYF. DNA of the CDR3: TGTGCCAAACAAGGGGAGCACCAAGAGACCCAGTACTTC. The chain joins TRBV7-9 to TRBJ2-5, with D tentatively TRBD1 or TRBD2 (5 bases each). V was trimmed by 10 bases and J by 0 bases, leaving 12 bases between them. Germline CDR1 is SEHNR and CDR2 is FQNEAQ (reference sequence). The CDR3 spans 13 residues.

This clonotype was seen a few times. The genes are TRBV6-1 and TRBJ1-1; D is perhaps TRBD1 (5 bases). The V gene lost 6 bases and the J gene lost 2 bases, with 10 bases spanning the gap. Germline CDR1 is MNHNS and CDR2 is SASEGT. The CDR3 is 13 amino acids. The CDR3 DNA sequence: TGTGCCAGCAGCAGGGAGGCCAACACTGAAGCTTTCTTT. Residues: CASSREANTEAFF.

In its sample, this clonotype was seen a few times. The chain employs TRBV19 and TRBJ2-5, with D possibly TRBD1 on 5 matching bases. Germline V gives CDR1 LNHDA, CDR2 SQIVND (reference sequence). V lost 6 bases and J lost 3, with 17 bases in between. This CDR3 has 15 amino acids. CDR3 DNA: TGTGCCAGTAGCGCCTTACAGGCACCAAAAGAGACCCAGTACTTC. It encodes CASSALQAPKETQYF.

This clonotype was observed a handful of times. This rearrangement joins TRBV6-5 to TRBJ1-1, with 8 bases identical to TRBD1. V lost 4 bases, J lost 3 bases, and 4 bases stayed unmatched. The CDR3 has 14 amino acids. CDR1 is MNHEY, CDR2 SVGAGI, per germline. The DNA of the CDR3 is TGTGCCAGCAGTTCGAGACAGGGGTACACTGAAGCTTTCTTT. It yields the protein CASSSRQGYTEAFF.

The rearrangement links TRBV7-3 to TRBJ2-5; TRBD2 is a possible D gene (5 bases). Looked up from germline, CDR1 is SGHTA and CDR2 is FQGTGA. V lost 5 bases to trimming and J lost 1 base, with 11 bases between them. This CDR3 region has 14 residues. CDR3 amino acids: CASSPGGAQETQYF. The CDR3 region has the DNA TGTGCCAGCAGCCCTGGAGGAGCCCAAGAGACCCAGTACTTC.

This clonotype has a handful of counts. V is TRBV6-5 and J is TRBJ2-1; 9 nucleotides match TRBD1. V lost 3 bases and J lost 0; bases outside the gene matches: 6. CDR1 and CDR2 (germline): MNHEY, SVGAGI. The CDR3 runs 17 residues. The CDR3 loop is CASSYSTGGNSYNEQFF. As DNA, the CDR3 is TGTGCCAGCAGTTATTCGACAGGGGGGAACTCCTACAATGAGCAGTTCTTC.

This clonotype was observed a handful of times. The rearrangement links TRBV2 to TRBJ1-2; D unresolved. The CDR3 is 12 residues long. Trimming cost V 6 bases and J 8 bases, with 13 bases left between them. Germline V CDR1 and CDR2: SNHLY, FYNNEI. CDR3: CASSQPLEGYTF. The CDR3 DNA reads TGTGCCAGCAGCCAACCTCTTGAGGGCTACACCTTC.

The chain uses TRBV19 and TRBJ2-7, with D tentatively TRBD2 (5 bases). V was shortened by 5 bases and J by 2 bases, with 22 bases between the two germline ends. The CDR3 spans 17 residues. Per the germline V gene, CDR1 is LNHDA and CDR2 is SQIVND (reference sequence). CDR3 coding DNA: TGTGCCAGTAGTCCTCGGGTCCGCCTGGGAGCGACCTACGAGCAGTACTTC. Translated: CASSPRVRLGATYEQYF.

This clonotype has only a few counts. The chain recombines TRBV2 with TRBJ1-2; the D is unclear. Germline assignment: CDR1 SNHLY and CDR2 FYNNEI. This CDR3 is 11 amino acids long. V lost 4 bases and J 2 bases, leaving 2 bases between the germline ends. This CDR3 reads CASSGNYGYTF. The CDR3 DNA sequence: TGTGCCAGCAGTGGAAACTATGGCTACACCTTC.

This clonotype is labeled as medium-sized (0.01 to 0.1%). The chain employs TRBV6-1 and TRBJ1-5; no clear D. The CDR3 spans 14 residues. V was shortened by 1 base and J by 4 bases, with 8 bases between the two germline ends. Germline CDR1 MNHNS, CDR2 SASEGT. This CDR3 reads CASSEDSENQPQHF. CDR3 coding DNA: TGTGCCAGCAGTGAAGACAGCGAAAATCAGCCCCAGCATTTT.

The V call is TRBV20-1, the J call TRBJ2-7; TRBD2 agrees at 13 bases. J lost 0 bases, V lost 0 bases, and 5 bases had no gene match. Germline values: CDR1 DFQATT, CDR2 SNEGSKA (reference sequence). The length of the CDR3 is 17 residues. As DNA, the CDR3 is TGCAGTGCTAGAGATGTGACTAGCGGGGGGATCTCCTACGAGCAGTACTTC. Its translation is CSARDVTSGGISYEQYF.

The V call is TRBV19, the J call TRBJ1-2; D might be TRBD1 (5 bases). The length of the CDR3 is 13 residues. Between the trimmed V and J ends, which lost 6 bases and 8 bases, there was a span of 16 bases. Germline lookup yields CDR1 LNHDA and CDR2 SQIVND (reference sequence). The CDR3, as DNA: TGTGCCAGTAGGGCAGGGACTATGTCGGGCTACACCTTC. Protein sequence: CASRAGTMSGYTF. Combining the CDR3 with reference TRBV19 and TRBJ1-2 gives the whole variable domain DGGITQSPKYLFRKEGQNVTLSCEQNLNHDAMYWYRQDPGQGLRLIYYSQIVNDFQKGDIAEGYSVSREKKESFPLTVTSAQKNPTAFYLCASRAGTMSGYTFGSGTRLTVV.

This clonotype has just a few counts. The V and J genes are TRBV19 and TRBJ2-3; a weak D match, TRBD1 (6 bases). The V end lost 7 bases, the J end lost 2 bases, and 13 bases lay between the germline ends. The CDR3 consists of 14 residues. Germline values: CDR1 LNHDA, CDR2 SQIVND (reference sequence). This CDR3 reads CASNWGPITDTQYF. The CDR3 region has the DNA TGTGCCAGTAATTGGGGGCCTATCACAGATACGCAGTATTTT.

This chain joins TRBV20-1 and TRBJ2-7, with 15 bases aligning to TRBD2. Germline V lookup: CDR1 DFQATT, CDR2 SNEGSKA (reference sequence). The CDR3 consists of 16 residues. The V segment lost 6 bases and the J segment 5 bases; nucleotides outside the gene matches: 11. In DNA form, the CDR3 reads TGCAGTGCCACCGGACTAGCGGGGGGGAGGGGGCACGAGCAGTACTTC. This gives the protein CSATGLAGGRGHEQYF.

V and J are TRBV27 and TRBJ2-5; TRBD2 might be the D (6 bases). Germline-derived CDR1 and CDR2 are MNHEY and SMNVEV (reference sequence). V shed 2 bases and J shed 5 bases, with 15 bases lying between them. The CDR3 has 15 residues. The CDR3 DNA reads as TGTGCCAGCAGTTTAATCCGGACGGGGGTGGAGACCCAGTACTTC. This encodes CASSLIRTGVETQYF.

Only a few counts were recorded for this clonotype. The J gene is TRBJ1-5, the V gene TRBV28; D ambiguous. CDR1 and CDR2 from the germline V gene are MDHEN and SYDVKM. Between the trimmed V and J ends, which lost 7 bases and 4 bases, there was a span of 11 bases. This CDR3 spans 13 amino acids. This CDR3 is CASIEQPNQPQHF. CDR3 nucleotides: TGTGCCAGCATAGAACAGCCAAATCAGCCCCAGCATTTT.

This clonotype was seen more than once but under ten times. The chain recombines TRBV20-1 with TRBJ2-3; D gene uncertain. Germline CDR1 DFQATT, CDR2 SNEGSKA (reference sequence). This CDR3 is 12 amino acids long. Between the trimmed V and J ends, which lost 4 bases and 2 bases, there was a span of 7 bases. The chain's CDR3 is CSATSPTDTQYF. The DNA of the CDR3 is TGCAGTGCTACGAGTCCCACAGATACGCAGTATTTT.

This clonotype has a handful of counts. The chain recombines TRBV6-1 with TRBJ1-5, with D hard to call. The CDR3 totals 12 residues. Deletions cut 8 bases from V and 1 base from J, with 6 bases between. Germline assignment: CDR1 MNHNS and CDR2 SASEGT. The CDR3 loop is CASEESNQPQHF. The CDR3 bases are TGTGCCAGCGAGGAAAGCAATCAGCCCCAGCATTTT.

This clonotype appeared a few times. V gene TRBV7-2 combines with J gene TRBJ2-4; 7 bases fit TRBD2. Trimming at V came to 3 bases and at J to 9 bases, leaving 11 bases not matched to a gene. Germline V gene lookup returns CDR1 SGHTA and CDR2 FQGNSA. The CDR3 consists of 15 residues. CDR3 sequence reads: CASSFTEGPGGIQYF. The CDR3, as DNA: TGTGCCAGCAGCTTTACTGAAGGGCCGGGGGGCATTCAGTACTTC.

This clonotype has a handful of counts. The V gene is TRBV6-1, the J gene TRBJ1-1; D not certain. Germline loops: CDR1 MNHNS, CDR2 SASEGT. The CDR3 is 16 amino acids. Trimming took 7 bases from V and 2 from J, leaving 20 bases between them. In DNA form, the CDR3 reads TGTGCCAGCACTCGAGGGTCTGGGTTAAGTAACACTGAAGCTTTCTTT. Translating gives CASTRGSGLSNTEAFF.

The V call is TRBV6-1, the J call TRBJ2-5, with 11 positions matching TRBD2. This CDR3 is 14 amino acids long. The germline V gene encodes CDR1 MNHNS and CDR2 SASEGT. J was trimmed by 3 bases and V by 6 bases; bases with no gene match: 3. CDR3 amino acids: CASRTSGKKETQYF. Here the CDR3 DNA reads TGTGCCAGCAGGACTAGCGGGAAGAAAGAGACCCAGTACTTC.

As concerns this clonotype: Its ends do not fully match the called genes, so a read error is possible. This rearrangement joins TRBV7-2 to TRBJ1-2; TRBD1 matches at 7 bases. The CDR3 is 12 residues long. The germline V gene has CDR1 SGHTA and CDR2 FQGNSA. CDR3 sequence: CASSSTVGTVPF. CDR3 in DNA: TGTGCCAGCAGTTCCACCGTAGGGACAGTGCCCTTC. The variable domain in full, with the rest retrieved from reference TRBV7-2 and TRBJ1-2, is GAGVSQSPSNKVTEKGKDVELRCDPISGHTALYWYRQSLGQGLEFLIYFQGNSAPDKSGLPSDRFSAERTGGSVSTLTIQRTQQEDSAVYLCASSSTVGTVPFGSGTRLTVV.

This clonotype was detected a few times. CDR3 in amino acids: CASRTVGGELFF. In nucleotides, the CDR3 is TGTGCCAGCAGGACAGTCGGCGGGGAGCTGTTTTTT. The rearrangement joins TRBV27 to TRBJ2-2; D possibly corresponds to TRBD1 (5 bases). Germline CDR1 is MNHEY and CDR2 is SMNVEV (reference sequence). This CDR3 spans 12 amino acids. V was trimmed by 6 bases and J by 7 bases, leaving 9 bases between them.

This clonotype occurred a few times. V usage is TRBV10-2 and J usage is TRBJ1-2; unclear D gene. From germline, CDR1 is WSHSY and CDR2 SAAADI. The CDR3 length is 12 residues. The V and J ends lost 4 bases and 8 bases respectively, with 11 bases between them. The CDR3 region has the DNA TGCGCCAGCAGTGGTGGGGAAGCGGGCTACACCTTC. Translated: CASSGGEAGYTF.

This clonotype was seen only a few times. The chain employs TRBV5-4 and TRBJ1-1; no clear D gene. Germline V gene data show CDR1 as SGHNT and CDR2 as YYREEE (reference sequence). This CDR3 contains 14 residues. V lost 7 bases and J 4 bases, leaving 17 bases between the germline ends. In DNA form, the CDR3 reads TGTGCCAGCTCCTCCCCTGGGTCTATCACTGAAGCTTTCTTT. This encodes CASSSPGSITEAFF.

This chain links TRBV27 with TRBJ2-5; 7 bases are shared with TRBD2. The CDR3 covers 13 residues. The V segment lost 5 bases and the J segment 8 bases; nucleotides outside the gene matches: 8. Germline CDR1 is MNHEY and CDR2 is SMNVEV (reference sequence). CDR3 nucleotide sequence: TGTGCCAGCAGTCTACGGGGGGAAGGAACCCAGTACTTC. Translated, it gives CASSLRGEGTQYF.

J is TRBJ1-2 and V is TRBV18; D call uncertain. The CDR3 consists of 15 residues. The germline CDR1 and CDR2 sequences are KGHSH and LQKENI. V was cut by 3 bases and J by 4 bases, with 15 bases left in between. Written as DNA, the CDR3 is TGTGCCAGCTCACCCGATTCGGGAGGTATCTATGGCTACACCTTC. Amino acids: CASSPDSGGIYGYTF.

This chain links TRBV2 with TRBJ2-1, with a tentative D call TRBD1 (6 bases). Trimming shortened V by 5 bases and J by 6 bases, and 8 bases separated the two germline ends. The CDR3 has 12 residues. Germline CDR1 and CDR2: SNHLY and FYNNEI. The CDR3 loop is CASSSDSNEQFF. CDR3 sequence (DNA): TGTGCCAGCAGTTCGGACAGCAATGAGCAGTTCTTC.

By share, this clonotype ranks as medium-sized. The DNA of the CDR3 is TGTGCCAGTAGTATAGATGGTTCTATGAACACTGAAGCTTTCTTT. It encodes CASSIDGSMNTEAFF. The rearrangement joins TRBV19 to TRBJ1-1; no definite D call. Per the germline V gene, CDR1 is LNHDA and CDR2 is SQIVND (reference sequence). The CDR3 consists of 15 residues. The ends were cut back, 0 bases at V and 0 bases at J, with 8 bases in the middle. The whole variable domain, filled in from reference TRBV19 and TRBJ1-1, reads DGGITQSPKYLFRKEGQNVTLSCEQNLNHDAMYWYRQDPGQGLRLIYYSQIVNDFQKGDIAEGYSVSREKKESFPLTVTSAQKNPTAFYLCASSIDGSMNTEAFFGQGTRLTVV.

This clonotype is medium-sized in the sample. V gene TRBV27 combines with J gene TRBJ1-3; possible D gene TRBD1, 6 bases. With 8 bases removed from V and 4 bases from J, the gap between germline ends came to 9 bases. This CDR3 has 12 amino acids. Germline V gives CDR1 MNHEY, CDR2 SMNVEV (reference sequence). The CDR3 here is CASRGAGNTIYF. CDR3 in DNA: TGTGCCAGCCGGGGGGCCGGAAACACCATATATTTT.